The sequence of this T cell receptor beta chain was determined in a study of cytomegalovirus exposure and HLA in healthy donors. Study-level background: Clustering assigned about 76% of the 350 to 450 genotyped donors to the Caucasian-associated ancestry cluster.

The PCR employed 60 Vbeta primers together with 13 Jbeta primers. TCRdb's copy holds only in-frame clones and misses some; the assay was immunoSEQ multiplex PCR. The data contain 99,000 or so clones, roughly 15% of them singletons. The study, taken as a whole, reports: Earlier findings revealed that most TCR beta V segments proved productive either about 87% or about 30% of the time.

About this clone itself: Its antigen is unidentified.

Germline V gives CDR1 SNHLY, CDR2 FYNNEI. The CDR3 contains 13 residues. V was pared by 7 bases and J by 5 bases, with 13 bases between. The specimen sequenced was PBMCs. The rearrangement joins TRBV2 to TRBJ2-3; D gene uncertain. The TCR sequence derives from a female donor in good health and CMV-seronegative. Here the CDR3 reads CASKLELGDTQYF. CDR3 nucleotide sequence: TGTGCCAGCAAGCTAGAGCTAGGAGATACGCAGTATTTT.